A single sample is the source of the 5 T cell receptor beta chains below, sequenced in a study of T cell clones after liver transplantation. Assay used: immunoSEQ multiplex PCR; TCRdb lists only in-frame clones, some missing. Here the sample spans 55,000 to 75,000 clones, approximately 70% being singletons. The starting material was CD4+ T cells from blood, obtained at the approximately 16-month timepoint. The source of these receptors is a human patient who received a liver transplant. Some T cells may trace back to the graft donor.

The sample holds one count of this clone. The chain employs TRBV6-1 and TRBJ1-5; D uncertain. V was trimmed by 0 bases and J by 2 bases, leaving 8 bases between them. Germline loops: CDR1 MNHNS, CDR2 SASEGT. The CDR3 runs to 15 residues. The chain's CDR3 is CASSEAGLGNQPQHF. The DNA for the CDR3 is TGTGCCAGCAGTGAAGCCGGACTGGGCAATCAGCCCCAGCATTTT.

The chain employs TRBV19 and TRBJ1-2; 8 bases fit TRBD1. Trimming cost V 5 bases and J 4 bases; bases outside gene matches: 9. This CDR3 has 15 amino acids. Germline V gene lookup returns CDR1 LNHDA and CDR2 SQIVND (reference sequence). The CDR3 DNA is TGTGCCAGTAGTGCTCAGGGGGCGAGGAGCTATGGCTACACCTTC. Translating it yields CASSAQGARSYGYTF.

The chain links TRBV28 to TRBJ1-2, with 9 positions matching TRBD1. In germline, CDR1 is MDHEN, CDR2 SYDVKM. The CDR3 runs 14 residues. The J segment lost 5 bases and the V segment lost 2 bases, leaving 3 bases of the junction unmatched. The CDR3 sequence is CASSLADRGYGYTF. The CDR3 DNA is TGTGCCAGCAGTTTAGCGGACAGGGGATATGGCTACACCTTC.

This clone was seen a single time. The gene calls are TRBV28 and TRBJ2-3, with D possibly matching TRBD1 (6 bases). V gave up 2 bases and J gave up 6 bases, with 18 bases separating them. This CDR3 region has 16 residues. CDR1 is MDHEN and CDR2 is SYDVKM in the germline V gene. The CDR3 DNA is TGTGCCAGCAGTTTAAAACAGGGAACCGGGGCCGATACGCAGTATTTT. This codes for CASSLKQGTGADTQYF. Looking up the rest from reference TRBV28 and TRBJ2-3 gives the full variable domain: DVKVTQSSRYLVKRTGEKVFLECVQDMDHENMFWYRQDPGLGLRLIYFSYDVKMKEKGDIPEGYSVSREKKERFSLILESASTNQTSMYLCASSLKQGTGADTQYFGPGTRLTVL.

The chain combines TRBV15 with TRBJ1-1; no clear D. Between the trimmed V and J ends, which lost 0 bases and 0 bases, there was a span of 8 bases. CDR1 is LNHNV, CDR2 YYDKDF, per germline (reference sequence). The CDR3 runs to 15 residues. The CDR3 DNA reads TGTGCCACCAGCAGAGATATGGGGATGAACACTGAAGCTTTCTTT. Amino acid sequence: CATSRDMGMNTEAFF.